Listed below are T cell receptor beta chains from one sample, sequenced in a study of blood T cell repertoires in COVID-19. Clones were sequenced by immunoSEQ multiplex PCR, and TCRdb holds only the in-frame ones, with some missing. The table has 180,000 or so clones, less than 90% seen once. The sequencing input was peripheral blood. Receptor source: a woman aged 70-85 years with COVID-19, enrolled during active disease. Both conserved end residues are part of each CDR3. A D gene is named only where the DNA matches it firmly. Clone size is given for some rows only: seen once, a few or many times, or a class if the clone is expanded.

NA | TRBJ2-7 | NA | TRBV5-5 | TGTGCCAGCAGCTTGCAGTCTCGCTCCTACGAGCAGTACTTC | CASSLQSRSYEQYF
NA | TRBJ1-5 | NA | TRBV3-1/TRBV3-2 | TGTGCCAGCAGCCAAGAAGGAGGCGGCAATCAGCCCCAGCATTTT | CASSQEGGGNQPQHF
few | TRBJ1-4 | NA | TRBV10-3 | TGTGCCACCGCCGTGTGGGGCGAAAAACTGTTTTTT | CATAVWGEKLFF
many | TRBJ2-5 | TRBD2 | TRBV30 | TGTGCCTGGAGTTGGGGTGCTAGCGGCGGAGAGACCCAGTACTTC | CAWSWGASGGETQYF
once | TRBJ1-2 | NA | TRBV5-4 | TGTGCCAGCAGCTTGTCGGGGGATGGCTACACCTTC | CASSLSGDGYTF
NA | TRBJ1-2 | NA | TRBV7-8 | TGTGCCAGCAGCTCGCACACATCAAACTATGGCTACACCTTC | CASSSHTSNYGYTF
NA | TRBJ2-3 | NA | TRBV7-7 | TGTGCCAGCAGCCAACTCTCCTCAGGGGCAGATACGCAGTATTTT | CASSQLSSGADTQYF
NA | TRBJ1-2 | NA | TRBV5-6 | TGTGCCAGCAGCTTGCAGGGGCGCACTAACTATGGCTACACCTTC | CASSLQGRTNYGYTF
NA | TRBJ1-5 | NA | TRBV10-2 | TGCGCCAGCAGTGAGTCGAGCGGGGAGAGGTCCCAGCATTTT | CASSESSGERSQHF
NA | TRBJ1-5 | TRBD1 | TRBV3-1/TRBV3-2 | TGTGCCAGCAGCCAGGGTCACCCAGGGGGCGCGAACAATCAGCCCCAGCATTTT | CASSQGHPGGANNQPQHF
NA | TRBJ1-2 | NA | TRBV6-7 | TGTGCCAGCAGTCTCCGGGGGGCCGCTGGCTACACCTTC | CASSLRGAAGYTF
few | TRBJ1-2 | NA | TRBV18 | TGTGCCAGCTCTCGGACACTATCCCGCTATGGCTACACCTTC | CASSRTLSRYGYTF
few | TRBJ1-1 | NA | TRBV19 | TGTGCCAGTAGTAAAGTCGACTCCCGGGGAGCTTTCTTT | CASSKVDSRGAFF
NA | TRBJ2-1 | TRBD2 | TRBV5-1 | TGCGCCAGCAGCCGAGAAACTAGCGGGTACTACAATGAGCAGTTCTTC | CASSRETSGYYNEQFF
few | TRBJ1-6 | NA | TRBV11-2 | TGTGCCAGCAGCCCGCGGGGCGGAGCTGACAATTCACCCCTCCACTTT | CASSPRGGADNSPLHF
NA | TRBJ2-7 | NA | TRBV27 | TGTGCCAGCAGTTTAGCGGGAAACTCCTACGAGCAGTACTTC | CASSLAGNSYEQYF
NA | TRBJ1-2 | TRBD1 | TRBV18 | TGTGCCAGCTCAAGGAATCCGGGACAGGGGGCGAGTGGCTACACCTTC | CASSRNPGQGASGYTF
NA | TRBJ1-2 | TRBD1 | TRBV28 | TGTGCCAGCAGGCCACAGGGGCGCAAGCATGGCTACACCTTC | CASRPQGRKHGYTF